This T cell receptor beta chain comes out of a study of T cell responses to AZD1222 COVID-19 vaccine. General study points: Dominant at 160-218 and 743-854, vaccine-associated CD4 TCRs also spanned spike. It was only a handful of AZD1222 recipients who were seropositive at baseline. In a largely white British group with more females than males, clonal diversity was possibly underestimated. Reportedly, nearly half of unique spike TCRs recognized epitopes outside B.1.351/B.1.1.7 mutations.

Method: immunoSEQ multiplex PCR; TCRdb's copy keeps in-frame clones and lacks some. Of about 86,000 clones listed, more than 70% are singletons. This clone was observed a single time. What it binds is unknown. The receptor's source is an adult in good health. Material: peripheral blood, obtained on day 0 of AZD1222 vaccination.

CDR3 coding DNA: TGTGCCAGCAGCTCCGTGACAGGGGGCGGTGGAAACACCATATATTTT. The encoded protein is CASSSVTGGGGNTIYF. The chain couples TRBV7-6 to TRBJ1-3; TRBD1 matches at 10 bases. Unmatched junction bases numbered 6, after V lost 4 bases and J lost 3 bases. Germline V gene lookup returns CDR1 SGHVS and CDR2 FNYEAQ. CDR3 length: 16 amino acids. The whole variable domain, remainder taken from reference TRBV7-6 and TRBJ1-3, is GAGVSQSPRYKVTKRGQDVALRCDPISGHVSLYWYRQALGQGPEFLTYFNYEAQQDKSGLPNDRFSAERPEGSISTLTIQRTEQRDSAMYRCASSSVTGGGGNTIYFGEGSWLTVV.